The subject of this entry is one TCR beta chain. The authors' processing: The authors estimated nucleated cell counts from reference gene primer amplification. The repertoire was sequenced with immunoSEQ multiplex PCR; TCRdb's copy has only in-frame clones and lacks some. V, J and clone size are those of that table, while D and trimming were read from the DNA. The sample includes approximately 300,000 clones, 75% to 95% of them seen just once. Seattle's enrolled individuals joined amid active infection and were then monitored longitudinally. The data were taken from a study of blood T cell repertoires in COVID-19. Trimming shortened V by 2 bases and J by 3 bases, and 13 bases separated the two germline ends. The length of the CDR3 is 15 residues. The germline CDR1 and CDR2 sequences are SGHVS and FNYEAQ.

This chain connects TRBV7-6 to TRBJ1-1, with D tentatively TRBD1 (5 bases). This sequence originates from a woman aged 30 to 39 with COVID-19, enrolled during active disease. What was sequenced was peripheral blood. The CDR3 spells CASSLNRGEDTEAFF. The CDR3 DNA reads TGTGCCAGCAGCTTAAACAGAGGGGAGGACACTGAAGCTTTCTTT.